A selection of T cell receptor beta chains follows, all from one sample in a study of post-analysis software for immune sequencing data. TCRdb itself ran the PCR reads through MiXCR, one entry per CDR3 protein. Here the sample spans some 800,000 distinct CDR3 sequences, 46% being singletons. The sample taken for sequencing was blood. These receptors all stem from a girl between 10 and 17 years old with multiple sclerosis. The CDR3 runs from the conserved cysteine through the conserved F or W. The D gene is left open where the match is weak. The size of a clone is reported for some rows only, either as once, few or many, or as a class for expanded clones.

j_gene	len	d_gene	v_gene	abundance	CDR3aa	CDR3nt
TRBJ2-7	15	-	TRBV9	-	CASSVATGQFHEQYF	TGTGCCAGCAGCGTAGCTACGGGCCAGTTTCACGAGCAGTACTTC
TRBJ2-1	13	-	TRBV10-3	-	CAISETKAGEQFF	TGTGCCATCAGTGAGACAAAGGCGGGTGAGCAGTTCTTC
TRBJ2-7	13	-	TRBV10-3	-	CATRELGPREQYF	TGTGCCACCCGAGAACTAGGCCCTAGGGAGCAGTACTTC
TRBJ2-7	16	-	TRBV2	-	CASSSGSGIGRREQYF	TGTGCCAGCAGTTCTGGGAGCGGTATAGGTCGTCGGGAGCAGTACTTC
TRBJ2-7	15	TRBD2	TRBV27	-	CASSPRTSGRREQYF	TGTGCCAGCAGTCCACGGACTAGCGGGCGGCGGGAGCAGTACTTC
TRBJ1-2	16	TRBD1	TRBV10-3	-	CAISESWTGGCYGYTF	TGTGCCATCAGTGAGTCGTGGACAGGGGGTTGCTATGGCTACACCTTC
TRBJ2-7	15	TRBD2	TRBV19	-	CASSVTSGASYEQYF	TGTGCCAGTAGTGTAACTAGCGGAGCATCTTACGAGCAGTACTTC
TRBJ2-5	15	-	TRBV7-2	few	CASSRGSGPGETQYF	TGTGCCAGCAGCCGAGGGTCGGGCCCCGGGGAGACCCAGTACTTC
TRBJ2-1	16	-	TRBV7-9	-	CASSLYYIGTLMEQFF	TGTGCCAGCAGCTTATATTACATTGGGACTCTTATGGAGCAGTTCTTC
TRBJ1-2	15	TRBD1	TRBV12-3/TRBV12-4	-	CASSKTGQGSYGYTF	TGTGCCAGCAGTAAAACGGGACAGGGCTCTTATGGCTACACCTTC
TRBJ2-5	14	-	TRBV29-1	few	CSVEEGAGEETQYF	TGCAGCGTTGAAGAAGGGGCGGGTGAAGAGACCCAGTACTTC
TRBJ1-2	16	-	TRBV27	few	CASSFGGRLGDYGYTF	TGTGCCAGCAGTTTTGGCGGGCGGCTGGGAGACTATGGCTACACCTTC
TRBJ2-1	12	-	TRBV6-2/TRBV6-3	few	CASIIPGGEQFF	TGTGCCAGCATTATACCCGGAGGTGAGCAGTTCTTC
TRBJ1-6	15	-	TRBV10-3	-	CAISSAGTDNSPLHF	TGTGCCATCAGTTCCGCTGGGACGGACAATTCACCCCTCCACTTT
TRBJ2-3	11	-	TRBV10-3	few	CAISEGDTQYF	TGTGCCATCAGTGAGGGAGATACGCAGTATTTT
TRBJ2-1	16	TRBD1	TRBV28	-	CASSPQSGQGRYEQFF	TGTGCCAGCAGTCCCCAAAGCGGACAGGGTCGCTATGAGCAGTTCTTC
TRBJ2-5	15	-	TRBV5-1	-	CASSLRGLYQETQYF	TGCGCCAGCAGCCTGAGAGGGTTGTACCAAGAGACCCAGTACTTC
TRBJ2-7	13	-	TRBV7-6	few	CASSLGVVYEQYF	TGTGCCAGCAGCCTTGGAGTCGTGTACGAGCAGTACTTC
TRBJ1-1	12	-	TRBV14	-	CASSHYNTEAFF	TGTGCCAGCAGCCACTATAACACTGAAGCTTTCTTT
TRBJ2-7	18	TRBD1	TRBV7-2	-	CASSLGTGGRANPYEQYF	TGTGCCAGCAGCTTGGGGACAGGGGGCCGGGCTAACCCCTACGAGCAGTACTTC
TRBJ2-7	16	-	TRBV27	-	CASRPLGASPSYEQYF	TGTGCCAGCAGACCATTAGGGGCTTCCCCCTCCTACGAGCAGTACTTC
TRBJ1-2	16	-	TRBV25-1	-	CASSEYTVRDTYGYTF	TGTGCCAGCAGTGAATATACAGTAAGGGACACCTATGGCTACACCTTC
TRBJ1-5	15	-	TRBV5-8	-	CASSFLRTGNQPQHF	TGTGCCAGCAGCTTTTTGAGGACAGGCAATCAGCCCCAGCATTTT
TRBJ2-7	15	-	TRBV11-2	few	CASSLAWLRTDEQYF	TGTGCCAGCAGCTTAGCATGGCTAAGAACCGACGAGCAGTACTTC